Shown below are 25 T cell receptor beta chains from a single sample sequenced in a study of blood T cell repertoires in COVID-19. The table came from immunoSEQ multiplex PCR; TCRdb's copy has only in-frame clones and leaves some out. This table has roughly 100,000 clones, approximately 88% appearing once. Sequenced material: peripheral blood. The receptors derive from a woman aged 55-70 years with acute or convalescent COVID-19.

Written as DNA, the CDR3 is TGCAGCGCTCTTACGGACAGGGGTTACGAGCAGTACTTC. Translation gives CSALTDRGYEQYF. V gene TRBV29-1 combines with J gene TRBJ2-7; 9 bases align to TRBD1. Per the germline V gene, CDR1 is SQVTM and CDR2 is ANQGSEA. The J segment lost 4 bases and the V segment lost 7 bases, leaving 8 bases of the junction unmatched. The CDR3 contains 13 residues.

V usage is TRBV5-1 and J usage is TRBJ2-6; no reliable D call. The CDR3 is 13 amino acids. V lost 1 base, J lost 4 bases, and 3 bases lay in between. Germline assignment: CDR1 SGHRS and CDR2 YFSETQ. The CDR3 coding sequence is TGCGCCAGCAGCTTGTCAGGGGCCAACGTCCTGACTTTC. This encodes CASSLSGANVLTF. Together with reference TRBV5-1 and TRBJ2-6, the CDR3 gives the full variable domain: KAGVTQTPRYLIKTRGQQVTLSCSPISGHRSVSWYQQTPGQGLQFLFEYFSETQRNKGNFPGRFSGRQFSNSRSEMNVSTLELGDSALYLCASSLSGANVLTFGAGSRLTVL.

This clone was detected once. The gene calls are TRBV3-1 (or the pseudogene TRBV3-2) and TRBJ1-5; maybe TRBD1 (5 bases). Germline V gives CDR1 LGHDT, CDR2 YNNKEL (reference sequence). Deletions cut 1 base from V and 0 bases from J, with 7 bases between. The CDR3 has 15 residues. In nucleotides, the CDR3 is TGTGCCAGCAGCCAAGGGGGCTCTAGCAATCAGCCCCAGCATTTT. Translated, it gives CASSQGGSSNQPQHF.

The V and J genes are TRBV29-1 and TRBJ1-4; 9 positions match TRBD1. Losses at the gene ends were 0 bases for V and 14 bases for J; bases not matched to a gene: 4. Per the germline V gene, CDR1 is SQVTM and CDR2 is ANQGSEA. The CDR3 length is 12 residues. Here the CDR3 reads CSVEDYRGRLFF. CDR3 nucleotides: TGCAGCGTTGAAGACTACAGGGGGCGGCTGTTTTTT.

The chain combines TRBV7-2 with TRBJ2-1; D gene uncertain. Germline V gives CDR1 SGHTA, CDR2 FQGNSA. V lost 4 bases to trimming and J lost 8 bases, with 18 bases between them. This CDR3 has 15 amino acids. The CDR3 sequence: CASSSSRWITDEQFF. CDR3 bases: TGTGCCAGCAGCTCTAGTAGATGGATCACTGATGAGCAGTTCTTC. Variable domain in full (rest from reference TRBV7-2 and TRBJ2-1): GAGVSQSPSNKVTEKGKDVELRCDPISGHTALYWYRQSLGQGLEFLIYFQGNSAPDKSGLPSDRFSAERTGGSVSTLTIQRTQQEDSAVYLCASSSSRWITDEQFFGPGTRLTVL.

The chain has TRBV18 and TRBJ2-1; 8 bases agree with TRBD2. Germline CDR1 KGHSH, CDR2 LQKENI. Losses at the gene ends were 8 bases for V and 2 bases for J; bases not matched to a gene: 17. The CDR3 runs to 18 residues. The DNA of the CDR3 is TGTGCCAGCGAACCCTCGGACCGAAGCGGGAGACCCTACAATGAGCAGTTCTTC. It codes for CASEPSDRSGRPYNEQFF.

The chain joins TRBV24-1 to TRBJ1-6; no definite D call. CDR3 length equals 15 residues. Deletions cut 4 bases from V and 0 bases from J, with 6 bases between. Per germline, CDR1 KGHDR and CDR2 SFDVKD. CDR3 amino acids: CATSDGSSYNSPLHF. CDR3 DNA: TGTGCCACCAGTGACGGGAGCTCCTATAATTCACCCCTCCACTTT.

The rearrangement joins TRBV10-3 to TRBJ1-2, with D possibly TRBD1 on 6 matching bases. The CDR3 covers 15 residues. V lost 2 bases to trimming and J lost 8 bases, with 18 bases between them. Germline-derived CDR1 and CDR2 are ENHRY and SYGVKD. The CDR3 nucleotides are TGTGCCATCAGTGAGACCGAGGGTCAGGGGAAGGGCTACACCTTC. It is translated as CAISETEGQGKGYTF.

CDR3 DNA sequence: TGTGCCAGCAGCCCCGGACTAGCGGGATTGTATGAGCAGTTCTTC. Translation gives CASSPGLAGLYEQFF. J is TRBJ2-1 and V is TRBV7-9; 12 bases align to TRBD2. With V trimmed by 5 bases and J by 8 bases, 7 bases remained unmatched. The CDR3 runs 15 residues. Germline CDR1 and CDR2: SEHNR and FQNEAQ (reference sequence).

V is TRBV29-1 and J is TRBJ2-2; 11 bases are a match to TRBD1. Germline CDR1 reads SQVTM; CDR2 reads ANQGSEA. The length of the CDR3 is 15 residues. V shed 6 bases and J 1 base; nucleotides not matched to a gene: 4. The CDR3 spells CSVRTGGGNTGELFF. The CDR3 bases are TGCAGCGTCCGGACAGGGGGCGGGAACACCGGGGAGCTGTTTTTT.

This sequence joins TRBV10-2 and TRBJ1-2; 9 bases line up with TRBD1. J gave up 1 base and V 4 bases, and 7 bases lay outside the gene matches. The germline gives CDR1 WSHSY, CDR2 SAAADI. The length of the CDR3 is 16 residues. CDR3 amino acids: CASSGSGTGHNYGYTF. The CDR3 DNA reads as TGCGCCAGCAGTGGGAGTGGGACAGGGCATAACTATGGCTACACCTTC.

This clone was counted a single time. This rearrangement joins TRBV6-5 to TRBJ2-7; TRBD2 matches 10 bases. This CDR3 contains 16 residues. The germline V gene has CDR1 MNHEY and CDR2 SVGAGI. The ends lost 0 bases at V and 6 bases at J; junction bases unmatched: 8. The CDR3 loop reads CASSYSLAGVGGEQYF. DNA for the CDR3: TGTGCCAGCAGTTACTCCCTAGCGGGAGTAGGGGGCGAGCAGTACTTC.

The rearrangement uses TRBV25-1 and TRBJ2-5; 8 positions match TRBD1. V gave up 7 bases and J gave up 5 bases; unmatched junction bases: 12. This CDR3 spans 15 amino acids. The germline CDR1 and CDR2 sequences are MGHDK and SYGVNS. CDR3 in DNA: TGTGCCAGCACTCCCCCGGGGACAGGAGGGGAGACCCAGTACTTC. Amino acids: CASTPPGTGGETQYF.

The gene calls are TRBV9 and TRBJ1-1, with D possibly TRBD1 on 5 matching bases. Germline CDR1 is SGDLS and CDR2 is YYNGEE. V lost 0 bases, J lost 1 base, and 16 bases lay in between. The CDR3 is 17 residues long. The CDR3 protein is CASSVDKGVLTNTEAFF. In DNA, the CDR3 is TGTGCCAGCAGCGTAGACAAAGGGGTTTTGACGAACACTGAAGCTTTCTTT.

The chain carries TRBV4-2 and TRBJ1-2; D uncertain. Germline CDR1 LGHNA, CDR2 YNFKEQ. V was pared by 0 bases and J by 8 bases, with 10 bases between. There are 13 residues in the CDR3. CDR3 amino acids: CASSQDLQQGYTF. The CDR3 DNA is TGTGCCAGCAGCCAAGATCTACAGCAGGGCTACACCTTC.

The chain links TRBV18 to TRBJ1-1, with TRBD1 as a possible D gene (6 bases). This CDR3 has 13 amino acids. Germline assignment: CDR1 KGHSH and CDR2 LQKENI. The germline V and J ends were trimmed by 8 bases and 3 bases, with 13 bases remaining between them. Here the CDR3 reads CASAQGLDTEAFF. CDR3 DNA: TGTGCCAGCGCGCAGGGGTTGGACACTGAAGCTTTCTTT.

This clone was picked up one time. V and J are TRBV5-4 and TRBJ2-6, with 7 bases matching TRBD1. The CDR3 is 17 residues long. From germline, CDR1 is SGHNT and CDR2 YYREEE (reference sequence). V was pared by 6 bases and J by 0 bases, with 9 bases of the junction left unmatched. The chain's CDR3 is CASNMDRRISGANVLTF. DNA of the CDR3: TGTGCCAGCAATATGGACAGGCGTATCTCTGGGGCCAACGTCCTGACTTTC.

This sequence joins TRBV10-3 and TRBJ2-1, with no clear D. V was trimmed by 6 bases and J by 10 bases, leaving 16 bases between them. Germline values: CDR1 ENHRY, CDR2 SYGVKD. This CDR3 is built from 13 residues. CDR3: CAIRGSLVGEQFF. CDR3 bases: TGTGCCATCAGGGGCTCCCTGGTTGGCGAGCAGTTCTTC.

This clone was picked up one time. V usage is TRBV10-3 and J usage is TRBJ1-1; a possible D gene is TRBD1 (5 bases). Germline-derived CDR1 and CDR2 are ENHRY and SYGVKD. The CDR3 is 16 amino acids. Trimming shortened V by 0 bases and J by 1 base, and 12 bases separated the two germline ends. CDR3 region: CAISESRGTANTEAFF. CDR3 nucleotides: TGTGCCATCAGTGAGTCGCGGGGGACGGCGAACACTGAAGCTTTCTTT.

V gene TRBV5-1 combines with J gene TRBJ2-5; maybe TRBD2 (7 bases). Between the trimmed V and J ends, which lost 5 bases and 5 bases, there was a span of 19 bases. This CDR3 has 15 amino acids. Germline V gives CDR1 SGHRS, CDR2 YFSETQ. DNA of the CDR3: TGCGCCAGCAGGAGCGGACAGCCCGGGGGGGAGACCCAGTACTTC. It codes for CASRSGQPGGETQYF.

J is TRBJ1-6 and V is TRBV7-9; 7 bases agree with TRBD1. This CDR3 is built from 14 residues. Germline CDR1 is SEHNR and CDR2 is FQNEAQ (reference sequence). J was trimmed by 9 bases and V by 1 base; bases with no gene match: 3. The CDR3 sequence: CASSLEGGSSPLHF. The DNA for the CDR3 is TGTGCCAGCAGCTTAGAAGGGGGCAGTTCACCCCTCCACTTT.

The chain links TRBV10-3 to TRBJ1-1; D may be TRBD1 (5 bases). Trimming removed 2 bases at V and 10 bases at J, with 14 bases between. This CDR3 has 13 amino acids. CDR1 and CDR2 from the germline V gene are ENHRY and SYGVKD. The CDR3 protein is CAISEPPDIIAFF. CDR3 DNA: TGTGCCATCAGTGAGCCCCCGGACATCATAGCTTTCTTT.

The chain links TRBV13 to TRBJ1-4; 7 bases fit TRBD1. V dropped 6 bases and J dropped 3; count of bases not matched to a gene: 4. Germline V gives CDR1 PRHDT, CDR2 FYEKMQ (reference sequence). There are 14 residues in the CDR3. In nucleotides, the CDR3 is TGTGCCAGCAGAGCCAGGGGGGCTAATGAAAAACTGTTTTTT. It encodes CASRARGANEKLFF.

V and J are TRBV5-1 and TRBJ1-6, with D unresolved. This CDR3 is built from 19 residues. V was trimmed by 1 base and J by 9 bases, leaving 26 bases between them. CDR1 SGHRS and CDR2 YFSETQ come from the germline V gene. CDR3 nucleotides: TGCGCCAGCAGCTTGTCCCCGGCGCCCGGGCCACTAGGCAGTTCACCCCTCCACTTT. Its protein is CASSLSPAPGPLGSSPLHF.

The CDR3 bases are TGTGCCAGCAGCGATTGGACAGGGGACACTTACAATGAGCAGTTCTTC. Its translation is CASSDWTGDTYNEQFF. The chain links TRBV11-2 to TRBJ2-1; TRBD1 matches at 9 bases. Germline V lookup: CDR1 SGHAT, CDR2 FQNNGV. Trimming took 5 bases from V and 4 from J; bases not matched to a gene: 9. The CDR3 length is 16 residues.